The present TCR beta chain was sequenced within a study of T cells in women clearing cervical HPV infection. Study in general: Women with histologically confirmed HPV16-related CIN3 or worse, 2 with invasive cancer, served as cases.

Study-level findings and limits: Associations may precede or follow infection; HPV-specific or memory T cells were not isolated. CIN3+ cases had significantly higher TCR repertoire richness than controls, but evenness did not differ.

Here immunoSEQ multiplex PCR was the method, and the copy in TCRdb shows in-frame clones only, minus some. This listing includes about 26,000 clones. V dropped 1 base and J dropped 0 bases, with 6 bases sitting between them. From germline, CDR1 is SGHTA and CDR2 FQGNSA. This CDR3 region has 15 residues. Remarks on this clone: Its antigen is as yet unknown. The read is 3 residues too short to cover the CDR3 end, so that end is filled in from the germline J gene.

The material sequenced was blood buffy coat. The chain recombines TRBV7-2 with TRBJ2-2; D not resolved. The origin of this receptor is a woman between 18 and 75 years old with a cervical HPV16 infection that either progressed to CIN3+ or cleared (not recorded which). The CDR3 spells CASSLVLANTGELFF. The CDR3 DNA, read in part, is TGTGCCAGCAGCTTAGTACTCGCGAACACCGGGGAG. The whole variable domain, remainder taken from reference TRBV7-2 and TRBJ2-2, is GAGVSQSPSNKVTEKGKDVELRCDPISGHTALYWYRQSLGQGLEFLIYFQGNSAPDKSGLPSDRFSAERTGGSVSTLTIQRTQQEDSAVYLCASSLVLANTGELFFGEGSRLTVL.